These 10 T cell receptor beta chains came from one sample sequenced in a study of blood T cell repertoires in COVID-19. The method was immunoSEQ multiplex PCR; TCRdb's version includes in-frame clones alone and lacks a portion of them. Here the sample spans under 95,000 clones, more than 85% being singletons. The material sequenced was peripheral blood. These receptors were taken from a man aged 35-49 years with acute or convalescent COVID-19.

This chain uses TRBV4-3 with TRBJ2-7; 8 bases are shared with TRBD1. CDR1 and CDR2 (germline): LGHNA, YSLEER. Germline trimming cut 1 base from V and 4 bases from J; bases unmatched to any gene: 9. The CDR3 covers 16 residues. DNA of the CDR3: TGCGCCAGCAGCCAAGCCCCCCAGGGGGCTCAGTACGAGCAGTACTTC. It codes for CASSQAPQGAQYEQYF.

This clone was counted a single time. The chain employs TRBV19 and TRBJ2-2, with 13 bases matching TRBD2. CDR1 and CDR2 from the germline V gene are LNHDA and SQIVND (reference sequence). Germline trimming cut 5 bases from V and 4 bases from J; bases unmatched to any gene: 13. This CDR3 is built from 19 residues. CDR3 region: CASSQQKLAGGPGTGELFF. Written as DNA, the CDR3 is TGTGCCAGTAGTCAACAAAAACTAGCGGGAGGGCCGGGCACCGGGGAGCTGTTTTTT.

This clone came up once. The CDR3 DNA is TGTGCCAGTAGTATCTCCTTGGGGGGTGTATCAGGAAACACCATATATTTT. Translated: CASSISLGGVSGNTIYF. The genes are TRBV19 and TRBJ1-3, with D perhaps TRBD1 (5 bases). CDR3 length equals 17 residues. CDR1 is LNHDA, CDR2 SQIVND, per germline (reference sequence). The V gene lost 3 bases and the J gene lost 4 bases, with 19 bases spanning the gap.

The CDR3 nucleotides read TGCAGTGCTAGTAGCCCCCTCGGGATGGGGAACACTGAAGCTTTCTTT. Translating gives CSASSPLGMGNTEAFF. The V call is TRBV20-1, the J call TRBJ1-1, with D unresolved. Trimming cost V 3 bases and J 1 base, with 18 bases left between them. Germline V gives CDR1 DFQATT, CDR2 SNEGSKA (reference sequence). The CDR3 spans 16 residues.

The chain carries TRBV10-1 and TRBJ2-2, with a possible D match to TRBD2 (6 bases). Trimming removed 5 bases at V and 1 base at J, with 20 bases between. CDR1 and CDR2 from the germline V gene are WNHNN and SYGVQD (reference sequence). The CDR3 runs 18 residues. The CDR3 here is CASSRRDPGTLNTGELFF. CDR3 nucleotides: TGCGCCAGCAGTCGTAGAGACCCCGGGACTCTGAACACCGGGGAGCTGTTTTTT.

The gene calls are TRBV19 and TRBJ1-3, with D possibly matching TRBD1 (5 bases). The CDR3 is 16 amino acids. The germline V and J ends were trimmed by 2 bases and 0 bases, with 11 bases remaining between them. The germline V gene encodes CDR1 LNHDA and CDR2 SQIVND (reference sequence). The CDR3 is CASSIRPGHSGNTIYF. The CDR3 nucleotides read TGTGCCAGTAGTATACGTCCCGGACACTCTGGAAACACCATATATTTT.

This chain connects TRBV19 to TRBJ2-2, with 10 bases identical to TRBD2. The germline V gene has CDR1 LNHDA and CDR2 SQIVND (reference sequence). Trimming removed 4 bases from V and 8 bases from J; junction bases left unmatched: 4. The CDR3 is made up of 14 amino acids. The CDR3 region is CASSTTSGTGELFF. The CDR3, as DNA: TGTGCCAGTAGTACCACTAGCGGGACTGGGGAGCTGTTTTTT.

The V and J genes are TRBV11-3 and TRBJ2-1; 8 nucleotides match TRBD2. After removal of 1 base from V and 8 bases from J, the junction contained 13 bases not matched to a gene. Germline CDR1 reads SGHNT; CDR2 reads YENEEA. There are 17 residues in the CDR3. The CDR3 sequence is CASSLGRREEKVDEQFF. CDR3 bases: TGTGCCAGCAGCTTAGGACGGCGGGAGGAAAAGGTGGATGAGCAGTTCTTC.

The chain has TRBV6-2 or TRBV6-3 and TRBJ1-5; D gene unclear. Trimming left V 2 bases short and J 6 bases short, with 14 bases between. The germline gives CDR1 MNHEY, CDR2 SVGEGT. This CDR3 is built from 15 residues. The CDR3 nucleotides read TGTGCCAGCAGTTACGATCTCCAGGCGGGTCAGCCCCAGCATTTT. Protein: CASSYDLQAGQPQHF.

This clone was counted ten times or more. The V and J genes are TRBV5-1 and TRBJ2-7; TRBD2 might be the D (6 bases). The CDR3 is made up of 13 amino acids. CDR1 and CDR2 (germline): SGHRS, YFSETQ. V was shortened by 3 bases and J by 6 bases, with 13 bases between the two germline ends. The CDR3 sequence is CASSYGGTREQYF. CDR3 DNA: TGCGCCAGCAGCTATGGCGGGACGCGCGAGCAGTACTTC.